This T cell receptor (beta chain) was profiled in a study of T cell repertoires in cytomegalovirus infection. Study in general: Indicated by public TCR beta signatures were CMV infection and matching HLA type.

This clonotype was observed at least ten times. What it binds is unknown. Via MiXCR, TCRdb re-called the reads, giving one row per CDR3 protein. The sample shows some 220,000 distinct CDR3 sequences, 6.5% of them seen only once. Per the germline V gene, CDR1 is SGHTA and CDR2 is FQGNSA. The J segment lost 2 bases and the V segment lost 1 base, leaving 5 bases of the junction unmatched. This CDR3 is built from 16 residues. Study results and caveats: There were HLA-C-restricted CMV-specific TCR beta clonotypes dominating the ex vivo response. Based on cumulative public TCR beta family frequency, carriers of CMV plus the relevant HLA were identified.

This chain links TRBV7-2 with TRBJ2-5; 9 nucleotides line up with TRBD2. Material for sequencing was PBMCs. The TCR originated in a human donor in good health (CMV status not recorded). Some clones in this sample may be carry-over from other donors' samples. The CDR3: CASSLVSGGMQETQYF. CDR3 in DNA: TGTGCCAGCAGCTTAGTTAGCGGGGGCATGCAAGAGACCCAGTACTTC.